This is a list of T cell receptor beta chains from one sample in a study of human T cells and chemical hapten exposure. TCRdb reprocessed the RACE reads with MiXCR, giving one entry per CDR3 protein. In the table there are 85,000 to 130,000 distinct CDR3 sequences, 12% of which are singletons. The sequencing here drew on whole blood, taken in connection with sensitization to the hapten diphenylcyclopropenone (DPC). The source of these receptors is a woman in her fifties or sixties with alopecia areata. Some clones in this sample may be carry-over from other donors' samples. The CDR3 runs from the conserved cysteine through the conserved F or W. The order of the fields is CDR3 length, D gene, V gene, J gene, CDR3 protein. A D gene is named only where the DNA matches it firmly.

13,.,TRBV28,TRBJ1-2,CASMPGDGRGYTF
15,.,TRBV18,TRBJ1-3,CASSPGTVSGNTIYF
14,.,TRBV3-1,TRBJ2-7,CASRGSSGVYEQYF
12,.,TRBV3-1,TRBJ2-1,CASSPAYNEQFF
13,.,TRBV7-2,TRBJ2-3,CASSFGGTDTQYF
15,.,TRBV2,TRBJ2-1,CASSTEKTQGNEQFF
12,.,TRBV28,TRBJ1-4,CASSPSREKLFF
14,TRBD1,TRBV2,TRBJ1-6,CASSEWDRNSPLHF
14,TRBD1,TRBV20-1,TRBJ1-1,CSAKRDSTNTEAFF
16,.,TRBV20-1,TRBJ2-2,CSAPSPLSRGTGELFF
15,.,TRBV21-1,TRBJ2-7,CASSKLTNKYYEQYF
14,.,TRBV6-1,TRBJ2-1,CASSEVGGSDEQFF
14,.,TRBV6-2/TRBV6-3,TRBJ1-2,CASQRDTANYGYTF
9,.,TRBV5-8,TRBJ1-1,CAPNTEAFF
16,.,TRBV3-1,TRBJ2-1,CASSHFAKQSYNEQFF
16,TRBD2,TRBV7-2,TRBJ2-7,CASSLAGTSGSYEQYF
16,.,TRBV4-3,TRBJ1-2,CASSQSHPPGVWGYTF
14,.,TRBV28,TRBJ2-5,CASSLGGKQETQYF
15,TRBD2,TRBV2,TRBJ2-3,CASSLLAEYTDTQYF
18,.,TRBV4-3,TRBJ1-6,CASSQSPGTYPRNSPLHF
16,TRBD2,TRBV12-3/TRBV12-4,TRBJ2-1,CASSLQPGLPSNEQFF
15,.,TRBV27,TRBJ2-5,CASSLDWGAIQTQYF
14,.,TRBV6-5,TRBJ2-2,CASSRLKNTGELFF
18,.,TRBV3-1,TRBJ1-2,CASSQGLQTNEGNYGYTF
17,.,TRBV18,TRBJ2-2,CASSPQAATKGTGELFF
15,TRBD1,TRBV7-2,TRBJ1-2,CASSRQGQSMSGYTF
14,.,TRBV24-1,TRBJ2-7,CATSDPVPPHEQYF
11,TRBD1,TRBV6-2/TRBV6-3,TRBJ2-3,CASSTGGAQYF
11,.,TRBV28,TRBJ2-7,CANSVQYEQYF
17,.,TRBV21-1,TRBJ1-5,CASSKVFRTGGNQPQHF
14,.,TRBV29-1,TRBJ2-1,CSVDRDQEDNEQFF
14,.,TRBV4-2,TRBJ2-7,CASSQDFSSYEQYF
16,.,TRBV7-9,TRBJ2-2,CASSAPLGDGTGELFF
17,TRBD1,TRBV4-2,TRBJ2-6,CASSQGQGPSGANVLTF
14,TRBD1,TRBV12-3/TRBV12-4,TRBJ1-1,CASSLTGRDTEAFF
15,.,TRBV20-1,TRBJ2-7,CSAREGTDYPNEQYF
14,.,TRBV5-1,TRBJ1-1,CASRPVTMNTEAFF
14,TRBD1,TRBV7-2,TRBJ2-7,CASSYRQGIYEQYF
13,TRBD1,TRBV6-6,TRBJ1-2,CASRQQGANGYTF
11,.,TRBV29-1,TRBJ1-1,CSAAIIAEAFF
13,TRBD1,TRBV20-1,TRBJ1-2,CSAPLRQGDGYTF
13,.,TRBV7-9,TRBJ2-1,CASSRGGGGEQFF